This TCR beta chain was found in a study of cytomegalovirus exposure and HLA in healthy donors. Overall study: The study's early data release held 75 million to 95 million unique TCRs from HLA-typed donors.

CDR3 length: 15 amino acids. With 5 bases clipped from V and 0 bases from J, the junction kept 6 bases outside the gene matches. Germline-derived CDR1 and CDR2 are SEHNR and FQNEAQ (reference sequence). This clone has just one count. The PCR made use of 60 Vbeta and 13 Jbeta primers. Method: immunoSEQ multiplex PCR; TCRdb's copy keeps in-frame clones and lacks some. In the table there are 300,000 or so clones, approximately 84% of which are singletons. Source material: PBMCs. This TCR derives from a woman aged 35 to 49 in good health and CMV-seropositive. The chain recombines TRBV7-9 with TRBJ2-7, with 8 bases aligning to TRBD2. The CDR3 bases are TGTGCCAGCAGCACGACTAGCGCGAGCTCCTACGAGCAGTACTTC. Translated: CASSTTSASSYEQYF.